This entry lists 16 T cell receptor beta chains sequenced from one sample in a study of cytomegalovirus exposure and HLA in healthy donors. Use of 60 Vbeta and 13 Jbeta primers characterized the PCR. Sequencing used immunoSEQ multiplex PCR; TCRdb keeps in-frame clones, though not all of them. Counted here are 95,000 to 150,000 clones, roughly 70% occurring once; the ten biggest clones make up less than 3%. The source material was PBMCs. These TCRs come from a woman between 40 and 55 years old in good health and CMV-seropositive.

The V call is TRBV4-3, the J call TRBJ1-1; D is unresolved. Per germline, CDR1 LGHNA and CDR2 YSLEER. CDR3 size: 17 residues. The V end was cut by 0 bases, the J end by 5 bases, with 19 bases between. CDR3: CASSQDLKAFRGTEAFF. The CDR3 DNA reads as TGCGCCAGCAGCCAAGATCTCAAGGCCTTTAGAGGGACTGAAGCTTTCTTT.

This chain links TRBV7-2 with TRBJ1-5, with a weak D call TRBD1 (5 bases). Germline assignment: CDR1 SGHTA and CDR2 FQGNSA. This CDR3 comprises 14 residues. V was pared by 1 base and J by 7 bases, with 11 bases between. The CDR3 is CASSLGPGYQPQHF. The CDR3 region has the DNA TGTGCCAGCAGCTTAGGGCCAGGGTACCAGCCCCAGCATTTT.

The chain couples TRBV5-1 to TRBJ2-5, with D perhaps TRBD2 (6 bases). Trimming stripped 1 base from V and 2 bases from J, with 9 bases between. Germline loops: CDR1 SGHRS, CDR2 YFSETQ. CDR3 length: 14 residues. This CDR3 is CASSLSGGQETQYF. CDR3 in DNA: TGCGCCAGCAGCTTGTCCGGGGGTCAAGAGACCCAGTACTTC.

This chain links TRBV4-1 with TRBJ1-1; the D is unclear. Germline CDR1 and CDR2: MGHRA and YSYEKL. Deletions cut 1 base from V and 1 base from J, with 7 bases between. The CDR3 sequence is 14 residues long. CDR3 nucleotide sequence: TGCGCCAGCAGCCAAGGGAGGGAGAACACTGAAGCTTTCTTT. Translated, it gives CASSQGRENTEAFF.

The chain couples TRBV28 to TRBJ1-5; D gene ambiguous. This CDR3 is 13 amino acids long. Germline V CDR1 and CDR2: MDHEN, SYDVKM. The ends were cut back, 8 bases at V and 4 bases at J, with 12 bases in the middle. The CDR3 bases are TGTGCCAGCGGGTTCCGGGGAAATCAGCCCCAGCATTTT. This sequence encodes CASGFRGNQPQHF.

This sequence joins TRBV9 and TRBJ1-2; D possibly corresponds to TRBD1 (5 bases). CDR1 and CDR2 (germline): SGDLS, YYNGEE. The CDR3 has 11 amino acids. V was clipped by 3 bases and J by 8 bases, with 8 bases between them. The CDR3 DNA reads as TGTGCCAGCAGCGGGGGGGAGGGCTACACCTTC. Its protein product is CASSGGEGYTF.

V usage is TRBV29-1 and J usage is TRBJ2-5, with TRBD2 matching 11 bases. Germline CDR1 reads SQVTM; CDR2 reads ANQGSEA. The CDR3 sequence is 14 residues long. V was pared by 3 bases and J by 7 bases, with 7 bases of the junction left unmatched. The CDR3: CSVDLAGGQGTQYF. Written as DNA, the CDR3 is TGCAGCGTTGATCTAGCGGGGGGCCAGGGGACCCAGTACTTC.

This clone was counted only a few times. The V and J genes are TRBV4-3 and TRBJ2-1; 9 bases fit TRBD1. CDR1 LGHNA and CDR2 YSLEER come from the germline V gene. The CDR3 consists of 16 residues. The J segment lost 6 bases and the V segment lost 2 bases, leaving 8 bases of the junction unmatched. The CDR3 protein is CASSQPSGTGLNEQFF. In DNA, the CDR3 is TGCGCCAGCAGCCAACCATCCGGGACAGGGCTCAATGAGCAGTTCTTC.

V and J are TRBV4-3 and TRBJ1-2, with 7 bases fitting TRBD1. V was pared by 1 base and J by 3 bases, with 5 bases of the junction left unmatched. The length of the CDR3 is 15 residues. CDR1 LGHNA and CDR2 YSLEER come from the germline V gene. CDR3 sequence reads: CASSQGDTGDYGYTF. The CDR3 bases are TGCGCCAGCAGCCAAGGGGATACAGGGGACTATGGCTACACCTTC.

The chain combines TRBV9 with TRBJ1-2; 10 bases align to TRBD1. The CDR3 runs 15 residues. Germline CDR1 reads SGDLS; CDR2 reads YYNGEE. V lost 0 bases, J lost 3 bases, and 2 bases stayed unmatched. CDR3 nucleotide sequence: TGTGCCAGCAGCGTAGTAGGGACAGGGGACTATGGCTACACCTTC. Amino acid sequence: CASSVVGTGDYGYTF.

In the case of this clone: The junction shows a germline mismatch at one end, possibly a read error. The chain uses TRBV6-1 and TRBJ1-2, with D possibly being TRBD1 (6 bases). CDR1 is MNHNS and CDR2 is SASEGT in the germline V gene. This CDR3 has 13 residues. CDR3 loop: CASSRTVPLDVHF. CDR3 sequence (DNA): TGTGCCAGCAGTAGGACAGTGCCCCTCGATGTACACTTC.

The CDR3 DNA sequence: TGTGCCAGCAAAGGGGCCTTTACCGGGGAGCTGTTTTTT. This sequence encodes CASKGAFTGELFF. This chain connects TRBV6-5 to TRBJ2-2; D is perhaps TRBD1 (5 bases). This CDR3 has 13 amino acids. Germline lookup yields CDR1 MNHEY and CDR2 SVGAGI. Trimming took 7 bases from V and 5 from J, leaving 11 bases between them.

DNA for the CDR3: TGTGCCAGCAGTTTACGGCAGGGACAGTCTAACACTGAAGCTTTCTTT. It codes for CASSLRQGQSNTEAFF. This chain links TRBV28 with TRBJ1-1; TRBD1 matches 7 bases. Germline-derived CDR1 and CDR2 are MDHEN and SYDVKM. The CDR3 has 16 amino acids. V was clipped by 2 bases and J by 2 bases; unmatched bases: 8.

CDR3 residues: CASSPTGGLNTEAFF. Here the CDR3 DNA reads TGTGCCAGCAGCCCCACAGGGGGCCTGAACACTGAAGCTTTCTTT. This chain joins TRBV7-9 and TRBJ1-1, with TRBD1 matching 9 bases. Trimming took 5 bases from V and 0 from J; bases not matched to a gene: 4. The CDR3 spans 15 residues. Germline CDR1 and CDR2: SEHNR and FQNEAQ (reference sequence).

The chain is built from TRBV5-6 and TRBJ1-2; D may be TRBD1 (5 bases). Trimming cost V 4 bases and J 4 bases, with 14 bases left between them. The CDR3 has 14 amino acids. Germline lookup yields CDR1 SGHDT and CDR2 YYEEEE. CDR3 residues: CASSPGGLTYGYTF. Written as DNA, the CDR3 is TGTGCCAGCAGCCCGGGGGGACTAACCTATGGCTACACCTTC.

The chain is built from TRBV30 and TRBJ1-4; perhaps TRBD1 as D (5 bases). CDR3 length: 15 residues. Germline V gene data show CDR1 as GTSNPN and CDR2 as SVGIG (reference sequence). V dropped 2 bases and J dropped 0 bases, with 10 bases sitting between them. CDR3 in amino acids: CAWSKAGSTNEKLFF. As DNA, the CDR3 is TGTGCCTGGAGTAAGGCAGGGTCAACTAATGAAAAACTGTTTTTT.